The following is a T cell receptor (beta chain) sequence with its context. Its matching antigen is unknown. These data originate in a study of OX40 agonist ivuxolimab in advanced cancers. The overall study: Patients receiving dose escalation had hepatocellular carcinoma, melanoma, renal cell or head and neck cancer. Findings and limits, study-wide: The study found among the lowest clonal expansion in partial responders at 0.1-3.0 mg/kg. The antigens recognized by the expanded peripheral T cells, that is their antigen specificity, were not determined.

Assay: immunoSEQ multiplex PCR; the TCRdb copy retains only in-frame clones and omits some. This table holds 70,000 or so clones, 85% to 90% found once. This CDR3 has 15 residues. Germline CDR1 is SGHTS and CDR2 is YDEGEE. Trimming left V 0 bases short and J 0 bases short, with 7 bases between. This receptor was identified in an adult with an advanced solid tumor such as melanoma, head and neck, liver or kidney cancer. V is TRBV5-8 and J is TRBJ1-5; no definite D call. The material was CD4+ or CD8+ T cells sorted from blood, obtained in a trial of the OX40 agonist ivuxolimab. The CDR3 DNA sequence: TGTGCCAGCAGCTTGGCTGGATTTAGCAATCAGCCCCAGCATTTT. It codes for CASSLAGFSNQPQHF.